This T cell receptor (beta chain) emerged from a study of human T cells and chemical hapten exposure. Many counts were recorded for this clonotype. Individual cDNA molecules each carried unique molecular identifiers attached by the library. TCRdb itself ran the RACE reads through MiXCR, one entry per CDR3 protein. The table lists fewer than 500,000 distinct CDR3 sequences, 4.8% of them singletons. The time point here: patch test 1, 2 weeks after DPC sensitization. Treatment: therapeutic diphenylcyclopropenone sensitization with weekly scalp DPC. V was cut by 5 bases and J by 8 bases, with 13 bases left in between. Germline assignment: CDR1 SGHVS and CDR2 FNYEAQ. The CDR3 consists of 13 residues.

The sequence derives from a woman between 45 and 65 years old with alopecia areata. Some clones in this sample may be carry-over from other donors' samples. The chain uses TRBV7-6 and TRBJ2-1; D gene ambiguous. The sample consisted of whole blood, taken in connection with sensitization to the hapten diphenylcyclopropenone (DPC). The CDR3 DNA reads TGTGCCAGCAGCCCCGGGCCCCTAGATGAGCAGTTCTTC. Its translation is CASSPGPLDEQFF.